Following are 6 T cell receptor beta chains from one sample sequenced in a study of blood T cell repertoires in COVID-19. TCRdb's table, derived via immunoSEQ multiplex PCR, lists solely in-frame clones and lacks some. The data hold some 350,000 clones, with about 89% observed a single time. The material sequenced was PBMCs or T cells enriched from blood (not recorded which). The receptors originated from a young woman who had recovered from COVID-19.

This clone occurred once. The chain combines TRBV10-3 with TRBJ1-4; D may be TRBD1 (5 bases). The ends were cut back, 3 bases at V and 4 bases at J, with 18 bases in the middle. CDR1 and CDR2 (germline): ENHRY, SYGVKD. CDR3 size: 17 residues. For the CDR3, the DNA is TGTGCCATCAGTGATTCAAGGACCGGACACCTTAATGAAAAACTGTTTTTT. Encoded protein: CAISDSRTGHLNEKLFF.

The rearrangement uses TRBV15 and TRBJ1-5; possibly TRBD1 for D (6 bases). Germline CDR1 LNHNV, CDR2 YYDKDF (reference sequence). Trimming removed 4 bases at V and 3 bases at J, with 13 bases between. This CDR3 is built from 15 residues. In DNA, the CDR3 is TGTGCCACCAGCACCGCGACAGGAACCAATCAGCCCCAGCATTTT. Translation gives CATSTATGTNQPQHF.

CDR3 DNA: TGTGCCAGCAGCCGTAGACTGTCTATGAACACTGAAGCTTTCTTT. It codes for CASSRRLSMNTEAFF. The chain combines TRBV3-1 (or the pseudogene TRBV3-2) with TRBJ1-1; D remains ambiguous. V shed 4 bases and J shed 0 bases, with 12 bases lying between them. The CDR3 runs to 15 residues. In germline, CDR1 is LGHDT, CDR2 YNNKEL (reference sequence).

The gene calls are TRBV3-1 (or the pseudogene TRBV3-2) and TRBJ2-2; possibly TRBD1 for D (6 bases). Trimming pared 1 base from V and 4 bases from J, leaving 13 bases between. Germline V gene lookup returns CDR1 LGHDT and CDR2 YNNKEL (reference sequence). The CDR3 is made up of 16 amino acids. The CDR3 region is CASSQGAQGSTGELFF. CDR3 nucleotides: TGTGCCAGCAGCCAAGGAGCGCAGGGGTCCACCGGGGAGCTGTTTTTT.

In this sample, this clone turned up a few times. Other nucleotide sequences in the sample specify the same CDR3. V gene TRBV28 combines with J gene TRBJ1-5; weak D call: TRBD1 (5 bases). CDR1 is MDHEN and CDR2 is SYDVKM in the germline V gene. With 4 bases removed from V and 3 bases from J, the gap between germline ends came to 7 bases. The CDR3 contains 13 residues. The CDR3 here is CASSWGDNQPQHF. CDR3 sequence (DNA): TGTGCCAGCAGTTGGGGGGACAATCAGCCCCAGCATTTT.

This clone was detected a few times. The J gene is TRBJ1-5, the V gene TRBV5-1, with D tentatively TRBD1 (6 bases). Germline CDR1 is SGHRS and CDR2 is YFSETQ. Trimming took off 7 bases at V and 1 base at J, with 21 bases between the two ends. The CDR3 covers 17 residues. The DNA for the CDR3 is TGCGCCAGCGAACGGGTTCTGGGGGCGAGGAGCAATCAGCCCCAGCATTTT. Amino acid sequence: CASERVLGARSNQPQHF.